These 14 T cell receptor beta chains share one sample of origin, sequenced in a study of blood T cell repertoires in COVID-19 (dated by TCRdb to about 2020). Library preparation employed the immunoSEQ multiplex PCR assay. TCRdb provides this immuneACCESS table in a form limited to in-frame rearrangements. Some clones are lacking; in checked studies, under half of them reflect an unresolved V gene, and why the rest are absent is not known. The sample table holds around 500,000 clones, of which around 85% were seen once. In total, the top ten clones hold around 7.9% of the sample. The sample consisted of PBMCs or T cells enriched from blood (not recorded which). The source is an older woman who had recovered from COVID-19.

The chain joins TRBV29-1 to TRBJ2-1; TRBD1 matches at 7 bases. CDR3 length equals 13 residues. Germline-derived CDR1 and CDR2 are SQVTM and ANQGSEA. Trimming cost V 7 bases and J 4 bases; bases outside gene matches: 7. The DNA of the CDR3 is TGCAGCGCCAACCGGGACAGATACAATGAGCAGTTCTTC. It translates to CSANRDRYNEQFF.

This chain joins TRBV4-1 and TRBJ1-5; TRBD1 agrees at 8 bases. CDR1 and CDR2 from the germline V gene are MGHRA and YSYEKL. The CDR3 runs 16 residues. V lost 4 bases to trimming and J lost 4 bases; unmatched junction nucleotides: 9. DNA for the CDR3: TGCGCCAGCAGCCTGACAGGGGAAGCTGGAAATCAGCCCCAGCATTTT. Its protein product is CASSLTGEAGNQPQHF.

The rearrangement joins TRBV5-5 to TRBJ1-2; no reliable D call. The CDR3 length is 13 residues. The V end was cut by 5 bases, the J end by 3 bases, with 11 bases between. Germline CDR1 and CDR2: SGHKS and YYEKEE (reference sequence). Here the CDR3 reads CASRIFGDYGYTF. In DNA, the CDR3 is TGTGCCAGCAGGATTTTCGGGGACTATGGCTACACCTTC.

V is TRBV27 and J is TRBJ2-3; 16 bases match TRBD2. V shed 3 bases and J 5 bases; nucleotides not matched to a gene: 2. This CDR3 has 16 amino acids. In germline, CDR1 is MNHEY, CDR2 SMNVEV (reference sequence). The CDR3: CASSLGLAGGEDTQYF. The CDR3 DNA reads as TGTGCCAGCAGTTTGGGACTAGCGGGGGGGGAAGATACGCAGTATTTT.

This chain links TRBV5-5 with TRBJ1-6; 8 bases fit TRBD1. The germline V gene has CDR1 SGHKS and CDR2 YYEKEE (reference sequence). The length of the CDR3 is 18 residues. J was trimmed by 8 bases and V by 0 bases; bases with no gene match: 13. The CDR3 here is CASSLEGSGGANYSPLHF. The CDR3 region has the DNA TGTGCCAGCAGCTTGGAGGGGTCAGGGGGCGCGAATTATTCACCCCTCCACTTT.

A single count supports this clone. The chain carries TRBV5-5 and TRBJ1-2; D is undetermined. Germline V gene sequence: CDR1 SGHKS, CDR2 YYEKEE (reference sequence). Trimming left V 3 bases short and J 0 bases short, with 9 bases between. There are 14 residues in the CDR3. The CDR3 is CASSSYQANYGYTF. The CDR3 DNA reads TGTGCCAGCAGCTCCTACCAAGCTAACTATGGCTACACCTTC.

The J gene is TRBJ1-2, the V gene TRBV7-9; 9 bases are shared with TRBD1. Germline values: CDR1 SEHNR, CDR2 FQNEAQ (reference sequence). V dropped 4 bases and J dropped 4; count of bases not matched to a gene: 4. The CDR3 length is 14 residues. CDR3 residues: CASSSGQGVYGYTF. The CDR3, as DNA: TGTGCCAGCAGCTCGGGACAGGGAGTCTATGGCTACACCTTC.

V is TRBV5-1 and J is TRBJ2-2, with 7 bases fitting TRBD1. J lost 1 base, V lost 7 bases, and 13 bases had no gene match. The CDR3 has 17 amino acids. From germline, CDR1 is SGHRS and CDR2 YFSETQ. The CDR3 DNA sequence: TGCGCCAGCCAAGCTAAAACCGGGACAGTGAACACCGGGGAGCTGTTTTTT. Translation: CASQAKTGTVNTGELFF.

Notes on this clone: The germline gene is not matched at one end of the junction; a read error may be the cause. The rearrangement uses TRBV27 and TRBJ2-3, with a tentative D call TRBD1 (6 bases). Germline CDR1 is MNHEY and CDR2 is SMNVEV (reference sequence). This CDR3 is built from 13 residues. CDR3 in DNA: TGTGCCAGCAGTTTCCTCTTGGACAGCCTACTTCATTTT. Its translation: CASSFLLDSLLHF.

This rearrangement joins TRBV4-1 to TRBJ1-2; 10 bases are shared with TRBD1. V dropped 1 base and J dropped 7; count of bases not matched to a gene: 12. The CDR3 sequence is 17 residues long. CDR1 is MGHRA and CDR2 is YSYEKL in the germline V gene. The CDR3 region is CASSQGSRGQGWRGYTF. In nucleotides, the CDR3 is TGCGCCAGCAGCCAAGGCTCCCGGGGACAGGGGTGGCGTGGCTACACCTTC.

With regard to this clone: A junction boundary mismatches the germline segment, possibly from a read error. The rearrangement links TRBV18 to TRBJ2-5; 8 nucleotides line up with TRBD1. In germline, CDR1 is KGHSH, CDR2 LQKENI. CDR3 length: 16 amino acids. This chain's CDR3 is CASSPLWTGRGETQYF. CDR3 bases: TGTGCCAGCTCTCCACTATGGACAGGGCGTGGAGAGACCCAGTACTTC.

The rearrangement links TRBV14 to TRBJ2-2, with 9 bases fitting TRBD1. The ends lost 2 bases at V and 6 bases at J; junction bases unmatched: 4. There are 15 residues in the CDR3. The V gene's germline CDR1 is SGHDN and CDR2 FVKESK. CDR3 nucleotide sequence: TGTGCCAGCAGCCAACCCACAGGGGGCCCCGGGGAGCTGTTTTTT. Protein sequence: CASSQPTGGPGELFF.

The chain has TRBV28 and TRBJ2-7; 9 nucleotides agree with TRBD1. Germline V gives CDR1 MDHEN, CDR2 SYDVKM. There are 14 residues in the CDR3. V shed 3 bases and J 3 bases; nucleotides not matched to a gene: 3. The CDR3 loop reads CASSFSDRGYEQYV. As DNA, the CDR3 is TGTGCCAGCAGTTTTTCGGACAGGGGCTACGAGCAGTACGTC.

The J gene is TRBJ1-2, the V gene TRBV6-1; no clear D gene. Germline CDR1 is MNHNS and CDR2 is SASEGT. V was cut by 0 bases and J by 5 bases, with 13 bases left in between. The CDR3 consists of 15 residues. CDR3 bases: TGTGCCAGCAGTGAAGCTGGGCGCCAGACGTATGGCTACACCTTC. Its protein product is CASSEAGRQTYGYTF.